The following is a TCR beta chain sequence with its context. Per the original data handling: Estimated nucleated cell counts came from reference gene primer amplification. Generated by immunoSEQ multiplex PCR, the TCRdb table keeps only in-frame clones and is missing some. The DNA was the basis for D and trimming; V, J and clone size are from that table. This sample has 65,000 to 90,000 clones; about 88% occur once, and the top ten carry 5.5% to 7.5%. The sample belongs to a study of blood T cell repertoires in COVID-19. Study-level information: COVID-19 samples from acute and convalescent phases originated in the United States, Italy and Spain.

The germline CDR1 and CDR2 sequences are SGHTA and FQGTGA. The V end lost 3 bases, the J end lost 1 base, and 14 bases lay between the germline ends. CDR3 length: 16 residues. V usage is TRBV7-3 and J usage is TRBJ2-3, with D possibly being TRBD2 (6 bases). Sequencing used peripheral blood. The receptor was derived from a man older than 75 with COVID-19, enrolled during active disease. CDR3 protein: CASSFGGAVGTDTQYF. The CDR3 DNA is TGTGCCAGCAGCTTCGGAGGGGCGGTGGGCACAGATACGCAGTATTTT.